This T cell receptor (beta chain) originates from a study of CD8+ T cells in alopecia areata. Study as a whole: Treated patients were dosed with oral tofacitinib, taking 5 to 10 mg twice daily. General study results and limits: Between patients, shared TCR sequences were less clear than in mice. This was possibly due in part to HLA diversity in the patient population. Many of the expanded lesional clones endured in scalp and blood while on tofacitinib.

Sequencing templates came from extracted RNA that was reverse transcribed into cDNA. Only in-frame clones appear in the TCRdb table, and some are missing; sequencing was by immunoSEQ multiplex PCR. The sample shows fewer than 350,000 clones, 58% of them seen only once. CDR1 is SGHNT and CDR2 is YYREEE in the germline V gene (reference sequence). Germline trimming cut 2 bases from V and 6 bases from J; bases unmatched to any gene: 5. The CDR3 has 15 residues. As to this clone: Its antigen is not identified.

Indicated treatment: oral pan-JAK inhibitor, 5-10 mg twice daily. As part of sample collection, lesional scalp punch biopsies and peripheral blood were taken from alopecia areata patients. The source is a human donor with alopecia areata. The V and J genes are TRBV5-4 and TRBJ1-6, with 7 bases matching TRBD1. Material: CD4+ T cells sorted from blood, obtained at week 24, from a patient treated with tofacitinib. The CDR3 DNA follows: TGTGCCAGCAGCTTCACAGGGGCCAGTAATTCACCCCTCCACTTT. Its translation is CASSFTGASNSPLHF.